The sequence of this T cell receptor (beta chain) was determined in a study of T-cell memory formation after mild COVID-19. Across the whole study: Largely, TCR clusters stayed within a single donor.

A word on this clonotype: Its antigen is unidentified.

Study-level results: CD4+ contracting clones were mainly CM and EM; CD8+ ones, EMRA.

Germline CDR1 is LGHNA and CDR2 is YSLEER. V lost 0 bases and J lost 1; bases outside the gene matches: 12. The CDR3 sequence is 19 residues long. TCRdb recomputed calls from the 5' RACE reads with MiXCR, one row per CDR3 protein. Here the sample spans approximately 580,000 distinct CDR3 sequences, roughly 20% being singletons. This TCR was recovered from an adult woman who had mild COVID-19 (a few samples of this study predate the infection). Cell type and time point are not known. Sequencing used PBMCs or a T cell subset sorted from them (not recorded which). The J gene is TRBJ2-1, the V gene TRBV4-3; 7 positions match TRBD2. Here the CDR3 reads CASSQDLGGGPGSYNEQFF. DNA for the CDR3: TGCGCCAGCAGCCAAGATCTGGGGGGAGGGCCGGGTTCCTACAATGAGCAGTTCTTC.